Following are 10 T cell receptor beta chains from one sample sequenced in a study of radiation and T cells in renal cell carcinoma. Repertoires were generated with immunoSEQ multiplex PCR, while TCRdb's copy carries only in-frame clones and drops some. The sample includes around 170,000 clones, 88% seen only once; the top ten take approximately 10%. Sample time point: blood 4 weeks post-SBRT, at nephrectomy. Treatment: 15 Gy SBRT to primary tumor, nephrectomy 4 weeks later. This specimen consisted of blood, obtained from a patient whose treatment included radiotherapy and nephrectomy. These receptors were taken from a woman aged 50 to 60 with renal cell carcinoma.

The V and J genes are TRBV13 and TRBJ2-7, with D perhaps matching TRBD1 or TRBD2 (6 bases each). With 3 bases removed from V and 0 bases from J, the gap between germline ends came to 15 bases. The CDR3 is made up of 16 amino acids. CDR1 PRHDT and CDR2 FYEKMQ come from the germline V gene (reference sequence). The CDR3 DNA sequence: TGTGCCAGCAGCTTCCGGGGGCGAGGGGTCTCCTACGAGCAGTACTTC. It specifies CASSFRGRGVSYEQYF.

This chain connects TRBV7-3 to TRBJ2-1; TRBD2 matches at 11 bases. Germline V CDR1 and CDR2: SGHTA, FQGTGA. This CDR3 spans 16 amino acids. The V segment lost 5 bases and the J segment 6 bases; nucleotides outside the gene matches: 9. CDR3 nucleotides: TGTGCCAGCAGCCCCCAACCTAGCGGGGGGAGCAATGAGCAGTTCTTC. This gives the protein CASSPQPSGGSNEQFF.

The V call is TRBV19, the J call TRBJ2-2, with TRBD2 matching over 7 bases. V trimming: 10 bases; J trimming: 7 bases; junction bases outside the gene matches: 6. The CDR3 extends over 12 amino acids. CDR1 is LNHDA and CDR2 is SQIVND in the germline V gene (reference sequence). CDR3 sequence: CATREGSGELFF. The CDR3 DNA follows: TGTGCCACCAGGGAGGGGAGCGGGGAGCTGTTTTTT.

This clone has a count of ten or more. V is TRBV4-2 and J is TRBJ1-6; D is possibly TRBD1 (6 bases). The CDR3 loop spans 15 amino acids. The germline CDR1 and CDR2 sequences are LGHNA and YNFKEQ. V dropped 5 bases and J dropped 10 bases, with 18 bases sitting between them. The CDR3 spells CASSSLMGGQSPLHF. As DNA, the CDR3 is TGTGCCAGCAGCTCACTAATGGGGGGCCAATCACCCCTCCACTTT.

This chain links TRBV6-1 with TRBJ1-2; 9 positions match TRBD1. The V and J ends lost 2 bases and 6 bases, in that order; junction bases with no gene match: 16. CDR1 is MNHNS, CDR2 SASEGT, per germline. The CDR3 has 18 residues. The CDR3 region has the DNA TGTGCCAGCAGTGAACGGCGGGACAGGGTGCCCCCTCGGGATGGCTACACCTTC. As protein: CASSERRDRVPPRDGYTF.

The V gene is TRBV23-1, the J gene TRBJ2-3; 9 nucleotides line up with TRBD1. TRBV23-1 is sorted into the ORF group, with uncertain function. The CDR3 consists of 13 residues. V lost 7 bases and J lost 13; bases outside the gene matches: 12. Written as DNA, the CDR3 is TGCGCCAGCACCCGCCTCCTCCGGGACAGGGAGTATTTT. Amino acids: CASTRLLRDREYF.

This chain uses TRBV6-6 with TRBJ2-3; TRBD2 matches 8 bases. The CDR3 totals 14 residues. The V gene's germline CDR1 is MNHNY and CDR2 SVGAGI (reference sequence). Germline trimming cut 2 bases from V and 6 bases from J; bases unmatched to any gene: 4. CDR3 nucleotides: TGTGCCAGCAGTTACGCGGGGGGAAGGGATACGCAGTATTTT. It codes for CASSYAGGRDTQYF.

CDR3: CASSLEGANTGELFF. The CDR3 nucleotides read TGCGCCAGCAGCCTGGAGGGGGCGAACACCGGGGAGCTGTTTTTT. The chain uses TRBV4-1 and TRBJ2-2, with D possibly being TRBD1 or TRBD2 (6 bases each). CDR1 is MGHRA and CDR2 is YSYEKL in the germline V gene. The CDR3 runs 15 residues. V was cut by 4 bases and J by 0 bases, with 9 bases left in between.

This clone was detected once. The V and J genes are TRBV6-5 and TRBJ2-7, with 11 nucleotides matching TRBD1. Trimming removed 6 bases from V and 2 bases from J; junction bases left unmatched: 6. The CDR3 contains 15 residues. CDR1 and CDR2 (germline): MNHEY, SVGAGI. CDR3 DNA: TGTGCCAGCAGGTCGGACAGGGGGCCCCCCTACGAGCAGTACTTC. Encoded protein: CASRSDRGPPYEQYF.

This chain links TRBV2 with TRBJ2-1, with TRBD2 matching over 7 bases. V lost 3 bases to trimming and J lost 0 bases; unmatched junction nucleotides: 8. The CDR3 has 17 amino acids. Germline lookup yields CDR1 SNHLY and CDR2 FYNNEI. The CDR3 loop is CASSDFGGSSSYNEQFF. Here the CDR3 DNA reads TGTGCCAGCAGTGACTTCGGGGGGTCCAGCTCCTACAATGAGCAGTTCTTC. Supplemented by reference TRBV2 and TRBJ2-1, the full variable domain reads EPEVTQTPSHQVTQMGQEVILRCVPISNHLYFYWYRQILGQKVEFLVSFYNNEISEKSEIFDDQFSVERPDGSNFTLKIRSTKLEDSAMYFCASSDFGGSSSYNEQFFGPGTRLTVL.